The TCR beta chain under discussion was sequenced for a study of neurological immune-mediated disorders. Germline values: CDR1 SQVTM, CDR2 ANQGSEA. The CDR3 sequence is 13 residues long. V lost 4 bases and J lost 4, with 11 bases in between. The cDNA was produced through 5'RACE with 10-nucleotide random UMIs. From the 5' RACE reads, TCRdb called clonotypes with MiXCR, one entry per CDR3 protein. Seen here are about 90,000 distinct CDR3 sequences, less than 15% observed once, and the top ten hold 5%. Specified time point: longitudinal time-point 2. The unsorted libraries originated from 2 million PBMCs that had been stored at -80 C. Whole-study findings and limits: No CDR3 amino acid sequences were shared by expanded clones across subjects, suggesting private repertoires in all groups. Whereas HTLV-1-associated myelopathy showed the most TCR clonal expansion, multiple sclerosis showed the least, with levels below those of healthy controls.

At least ten counts were recorded for this clonotype. Antigen specificity is unknown. The source is a female donor with HTLV-1-associated myelopathy (HAM/TSP). Sequenced sample: PBMCs. The chain has TRBV29-1 and TRBJ1-5; D possibly corresponds to TRBD1 (5 bases). The CDR3 sequence: CSVARAANQPQHF. The CDR3 DNA reads TGCAGCGTTGCCAGGGCAGCGAATCAGCCCCAGCATTTT.